The present T cell receptor (beta chain) was sequenced within a study of T-cell reconstitution after alpha-beta-depleted transplantation in children. The study, taken as a whole, reports: Alpha-beta T cells present about two months after transplant were reported to originate from several hundred expanded graft clones. Newly produced T cells mostly accounted for T-cell counts and diversity one year post-transplant.

For this clonotype: Its cognate antigen is unknown.

The authors prepared the TCRbeta library with unique molecular identifiers. TCRdb fed the PCR reads into MiXCR, producing one record per CDR3 protein. The table has around 500,000 distinct CDR3 sequences, around 23% seen once. Deletions cut 6 bases from V and 13 bases from J, with 18 bases between. The CDR3 covers 13 residues. Germline CDR1 is LNHNV and CDR2 is YYDKDF (reference sequence). Sample: PBMCs, mostly from graft donor cells, taken 360 days after TCRalphabeta/CD19-depleted stem cell transplant. The source is a boy younger than two who had a stem cell transplant for acute myeloid leukemia, so the T cells may come from the graft donor. V and J are TRBV15 and TRBJ1-4; the D gene is possibly TRBD1 (5 bases). CDR3 DNA: TGTGCCACCAGGGTAGCGACAAACAGGAGACTGTTTTTT. Protein: CATRVATNRRLFF.